Presented here are 20 T cell receptor beta chains from one specimen sequenced in a study of cytomegalovirus exposure and HLA in healthy donors. PCR was performed using 60 Vbeta and 13 Jbeta primers. TCRdb's copy holds only in-frame clones and misses some; the assay was immunoSEQ multiplex PCR. Among about 110,000 clones listed, 78% were seen once. The sample comprised PBMCs. The receptor set was obtained from a male donor in good health and CMV-seronegative.

As to this clone: The junction does not match germline at one end; this may be a read error. The V and J genes are TRBV7-9 and TRBJ1-2; 7 nucleotides line up with TRBD1. The CDR3 is made up of 15 amino acids. Germline V lookup: CDR1 SEHNR, CDR2 FQNEAQ (reference sequence). CDR3 sequence: CSSSLVMAGGYGYTF. The CDR3 bases are TGTTCCAGCAGCTTAGTAATGGCAGGGGGCTATGGCTACACCTTC.

This clone was recorded only once. This chain links TRBV10-2 with TRBJ2-1; 14 nucleotides agree with TRBD2. The J segment lost 5 bases and the V segment lost 6 bases, leaving 18 bases of the junction unmatched. The length of the CDR3 is 20 residues. The germline V gene has CDR1 WSHSY and CDR2 SAAADI. DNA of the CDR3: TGCGCCAGCAGCGGACTCGGGACTAGCGGGAGCATAGTCGGCGACAATGAGCAGTTCTTC. It translates to CASSGLGTSGSIVGDNEQFF.

The V gene is TRBV7-3, the J gene TRBJ2-1, with TRBD2 identical over 11 bases. The CDR3 totals 16 residues. Per germline, CDR1 SGHTA and CDR2 FQGTGA. Trimming removed 5 bases from V and 7 bases from J; junction bases left unmatched: 10. The CDR3 coding sequence is TGTGCCAGCAGCCCGTGGCTAGCGGGAGGTTATAATGAGCAGTTCTTC. Protein: CASSPWLAGGYNEQFF. Variable domain in full (rest from reference TRBV7-3 and TRBJ2-1): GAGVSQTPSNKVTEKGKYVELRCDPISGHTALYWYRQSLGQGPEFLIYFQGTGAADDSGLPNDRFFAVRPEGSVSTLKIQRTERGDSAVYLCASSPWLAGGYNEQFFGPGTRLTVL.

The V call is TRBV10-3, the J call TRBJ1-2; a weak D match, TRBD1 (6 bases). The CDR3 spans 13 residues. CDR1 is ENHRY, CDR2 SYGVKD, per germline. Trimming took 0 bases from V and 6 from J, leaving 8 bases between them. DNA of the CDR3: TGTGCCATCAGTGAGTCCAACAGGGATGGCTACACCTTC. Translating it yields CAISESNRDGYTF.

The CDR3 DNA reads TGTGCCAGCAGCGTAGCTAGCGGGAAAGACAATGAGCAGTTCTTC. It codes for CASSVASGKDNEQFF. The chain couples TRBV9 to TRBJ2-1; 9 nucleotides match TRBD2. This CDR3 has 15 amino acids. Per the germline V gene, CDR1 is SGDLS and CDR2 is YYNGEE. V shed 0 bases, J shed 5 bases, and the junction held 3 bases outside the gene matches.

The chain is built from TRBV19 and TRBJ2-1, with TRBD2 matching over 11 bases. The CDR3 is 18 amino acids. Trimming took 4 bases from V and 2 from J; bases not matched to a gene: 10. Germline loops: CDR1 LNHDA, CDR2 SQIVND (reference sequence). CDR3 in amino acids: CASSKNPPGLAAYNEQFF. CDR3 sequence (DNA): TGTGCCAGTAGTAAAAACCCCCCGGGACTAGCGGCCTACAATGAGCAGTTCTTC.

V gene TRBV28 combines with J gene TRBJ2-3, with 9 nucleotides matching TRBD2. The CDR3 spans 17 residues. The ends lost 2 bases at V and 3 bases at J; junction bases unmatched: 9. Germline V gene sequence: CDR1 MDHEN, CDR2 SYDVKM. The CDR3 DNA sequence: TGTGCCAGCAGTTTAGGTTTCGCGGGAGGGCAGACAGATACGCAGTATTTT. Translated, it gives CASSLGFAGGQTDTQYF.

This chain connects TRBV7-9 to TRBJ1-1; 8 bases match TRBD1. The CDR3 extends over 14 amino acids. Germline V gene sequence: CDR1 SEHNR, CDR2 FQNEAQ (reference sequence). Trimming at V came to 5 bases and at J to 11 bases, leaving 13 bases not matched to a gene. The CDR3 bases are TGTGCCAGCAGCACTCCGGGACAGGTCGTCGGGGCTTTCTTT. It translates to CASSTPGQVVGAFF.

The genes are TRBV29-1 and TRBJ1-1; D gene unclear. Per the germline V gene, CDR1 is SQVTM and CDR2 is ANQGSEA. CDR3 size: 12 residues. The ends were cut back, 3 bases at V and 2 bases at J, with 7 bases in the middle. The CDR3 DNA reads as TGCAGCGTTGACCGTAGTAACACTGAAGCTTTCTTT. It is translated as CSVDRSNTEAFF.

The rearrangement uses TRBV19 and TRBJ2-1, with a weak D call TRBD1 (5 bases). V lost 1 base to trimming and J lost 2 bases, with 9 bases between them. The CDR3 contains 15 residues. Germline CDR1 and CDR2: LNHDA and SQIVND (reference sequence). CDR3 protein: CASSIGGEPYNEQFF. CDR3 nucleotide sequence: TGTGCCAGTAGTATAGGGGGCGAACCCTACAATGAGCAGTTCTTC.

The rearrangement links TRBV7-9 to TRBJ2-1; D is perhaps TRBD2 (6 bases). The CDR3 has 15 amino acids. The V gene lost 5 bases and the J gene lost 5 bases, with 16 bases spanning the gap. Germline assignment: CDR1 SEHNR and CDR2 FQNEAQ (reference sequence). The chain's CDR3 is CASSRRGPNDNEQFF. The CDR3 nucleotides read TGTGCCAGCAGCCGGAGGGGCCCCAACGACAATGAGCAGTTCTTC.

V is TRBV5-5 and J is TRBJ1-1; D unresolved. V lost 2 bases and J lost 0, with 8 bases in between. The CDR3 is 14 residues long. From germline, CDR1 is SGHKS and CDR2 YYEKEE (reference sequence). CDR3 residues: CASSFRVLNTEAFF. The DNA of the CDR3 is TGTGCCAGCAGCTTTCGGGTATTGAACACTGAAGCTTTCTTT.

The chain links TRBV4-1 to TRBJ1-5; 8 positions agree with TRBD1. V dropped 4 bases and J dropped 6; count of bases not matched to a gene: 5. In germline, CDR1 is MGHRA, CDR2 YSYEKL. The CDR3 totals 14 residues. This chain's CDR3 is CASSLGTGGQPQHF. As DNA, the CDR3 is TGCGCCAGCAGCCTCGGGACAGGTGGTCAGCCCCAGCATTTT.

The DNA for the CDR3 is TGTGCCAGCAGTTCCCCCGGAAGGGACTCGCGGAATGAGCAGTTCTTC. Translation: CASSSPGRDSRNEQFF. The V gene is TRBV28, the J gene TRBJ2-1, with D possibly TRBD2 on 6 matching bases. This CDR3 is 16 amino acids long. The germline gives CDR1 MDHEN, CDR2 SYDVKM. V lost 4 bases, J lost 7 bases, and 20 bases lay in between.

The rearrangement uses TRBV5-1 and TRBJ2-1, with 9 positions matching TRBD2. Trimming took 1 base from V and 7 from J; bases not matched to a gene: 12. This CDR3 has 17 residues. Germline CDR1 reads SGHRS; CDR2 reads YFSETQ. The CDR3 spells CASSLFHSVSGRNEQFF. The DNA of the CDR3 is TGCGCCAGCAGCTTGTTTCATTCGGTTAGCGGGAGAAATGAGCAGTTCTTC.

V gene TRBV5-4 combines with J gene TRBJ2-1; 14 bases align to TRBD2. The length of the CDR3 is 17 residues. V lost 0 bases, J lost 7 bases, and 6 bases stayed unmatched. In germline, CDR1 is SGHNT, CDR2 YYREEE (reference sequence). The CDR3 coding sequence is TGTGCCAGCAGCTTGGGAATGGGACTAGCGGGGGAGAATGAGCAGTTCTTC. Protein: CASSLGMGLAGENEQFF.

This clone was seen a handful of times. The identical CDR3 is also encoded by other nucleotide sequences in the sample. V is TRBV10-3 and J is TRBJ2-7, with D maybe TRBD1 (5 bases). Germline values: CDR1 ENHRY, CDR2 SYGVKD. The V end was cut by 0 bases, the J end by 2 bases, with 5 bases between. The CDR3 extends over 13 amino acids. The CDR3 DNA reads TGTGCCATCAGTGAGTCGACAGCCTACGAGCAGTACTTC. Protein product: CAISESTAYEQYF.

This clone was recorded many times. The genes are TRBV6-4 and TRBJ2-1; 10 bases map to TRBD2. The CDR3 contains 15 residues. The V segment lost 7 bases and the J segment 6 bases; nucleotides outside the gene matches: 9. The germline V gene encodes CDR1 MRHNA and CDR2 SNTAGT. The CDR3 coding sequence is TGTGCCAGCACCCCCCTAGCGGGAGAAACCAATGAGCAGTTCTTC. This gives the protein CASTPLAGETNEQFF.

The rearrangement uses TRBV7-9 and TRBJ1-2; D ambiguous. Trimming stripped 0 bases from V and 2 bases from J, with 7 bases between. CDR1 and CDR2 from the germline V gene are SEHNR and FQNEAQ (reference sequence). The CDR3 contains 14 residues. In nucleotides, the CDR3 is TGTGCCAGCAGCTTAGCAGCGGGGAACTATGGCTACACCTTC. Its protein product is CASSLAAGNYGYTF.

This clone was picked up one time. V usage is TRBV6-4 and J usage is TRBJ2-3; TRBD2 matches at 9 bases. Germline-derived CDR1 and CDR2 are MRHNA and SNTAGT. V gave up 5 bases and J gave up 3 bases; unmatched junction bases: 15. This CDR3 is built from 18 residues. In nucleotides, the CDR3 is TGTGCCAGCAGTCCCGGGTTAGCGGGAGCAGTGGGGACAGATACGCAGTATTTT. Protein sequence: CASSPGLAGAVGTDTQYF.